These 23 T cell receptor beta chains were all obtained from the same sample, sequenced in a study of identical twins. In TCRdb, the 5' RACE reads were re-called with MiXCR into one record per CDR3 protein. The table records 420,000 or so distinct CDR3 sequences, about 18% of them present only once. The sample was naive T cells sorted from blood. All receptors come from a man in his fifties or sixties in good health.

The V and J genes are TRBV7-2 and TRBJ2-7; D possibly corresponds to TRBD2 (6 bases). The germline V gene encodes CDR1 SGHTA and CDR2 FQGNSA. The CDR3 has 15 residues. Trimming removed 1 base at V and 0 bases at J, with 10 bases between. CDR3 loop: CASSLEAGGSYEQYF. The CDR3 DNA is TGTGCCAGCAGCTTAGAAGCGGGCGGCTCCTACGAGCAGTACTTC. The full variable domain, its missing parts supplied by reference TRBV7-2 and TRBJ2-7, is GAGVSQSPSNKVTEKGKDVELRCDPISGHTALYWYRQSLGQGLEFLIYFQGNSAPDKSGLPSDRFSAERTGGSVSTLTIQRTQQEDSAVYLCASSLEAGGSYEQYFGPGTRLTVT.

This clonotype was detected many times. The chain carries TRBV10-3 and TRBJ2-3; 9 bases match TRBD2. Germline V gene sequence: CDR1 ENHRY, CDR2 SYGVKD. The CDR3 runs to 15 residues. V dropped 2 bases and J dropped 4; count of bases not matched to a gene: 4. This CDR3 is CAISERGGDADTQYF. The CDR3 nucleotides read TGTGCCATCAGTGAGCGCGGGGGGGACGCAGATACGCAGTATTTT.

This clonotype came up a few times. The V and J genes are TRBV7-6 and TRBJ2-5; TRBD2 matches 8 bases. J was trimmed by 5 bases and V by 8 bases; bases with no gene match: 19. Germline-derived CDR1 and CDR2 are SGHVS and FNYEAQ. The CDR3 spans 17 residues. The DNA for the CDR3 is TGTGCCAGCGGGAGGTTACCTCTAGCGGGTCCAGGGGAGACCCAGTACTTC. Translating gives CASGRLPLAGPGETQYF. The full variable domain, rest sourced from reference TRBV7-6 and TRBJ2-5, is GAGVSQSPRYKVTKRGQDVALRCDPISGHVSLYWYRQALGQGPEFLTYFNYEAQQDKSGLPNDRFSAERPEGSISTLTIQRTEQRDSAMYRCASGRLPLAGPGETQYFGPGTRLLVL.

Only a few counts were recorded for this clonotype. CDR3 amino acids: CASSPGLAKPYEQYF. The CDR3 nucleotides are TGTGCCAGCAGTCCTGGACTAGCAAAACCCTACGAGCAGTACTTC. This chain connects TRBV6-1 to TRBJ2-7; 8 bases are a match to TRBD2. Germline V gives CDR1 MNHNS, CDR2 SASEGT. The CDR3 is 15 residues long. V gave up 5 bases and J gave up 2 bases; unmatched junction bases: 8.

This clonotype was observed a handful of times. The V call is TRBV11-1, the J call TRBJ2-1, with 9 bases identical to TRBD2. The germline gives CDR1 SGHAT, CDR2 FQDESV (reference sequence). The V segment lost 2 bases and the J segment 9 bases; nucleotides outside the gene matches: 17. There are 18 residues in the CDR3. This chain's CDR3 is CASSLNWMVGTSISEQFF. DNA of the CDR3: TGTGCCAGCAGCTTAAATTGGATGGTCGGGACTAGCATCTCTGAGCAGTTCTTC.

This clonotype was counted ten times or more. This chain links TRBV9 with TRBJ2-1; 7 nucleotides line up with TRBD1. The ends lost 3 bases at V and 11 bases at J; junction bases unmatched: 5. The CDR3 runs 12 residues. The germline V gene encodes CDR1 SGDLS and CDR2 YYNGEE. As DNA, the CDR3 is TGTGCCAGCAGCGCACTACAGGGGAAGCAGTTCTTC. Protein product: CASSALQGKQFF.

This clonotype has more than one count but fewer than ten. The rearrangement links TRBV12-3 or TRBV12-4 to TRBJ2-3, with 13 bases aligning to TRBD2. The trim removed 5 bases at V and 3 bases at J, leaving 5 bases unmatched. The CDR3 is 16 residues long. The CDR3 sequence is CASSILAGGPTDTQYF. CDR3 bases: TGTGCCAGCAGTATACTAGCGGGGGGGCCTACAGATACGCAGTATTTT.

This sequence joins TRBV7-2 and TRBJ1-5; D is unclear. CDR3 length equals 17 residues. Trimming took off 0 bases at V and 0 bases at J, with 12 bases between the two ends. Germline V lookup: CDR1 SGHTA, CDR2 FQGNSA. The CDR3 nucleotides read TGTGCCAGCAGCTTAGCTACAATTTCGCCTAGCAATCAGCCCCAGCATTTT. This translates into CASSLATISPSNQPQHF.

The rearrangement joins TRBV24-1 to TRBJ2-5, with TRBD1 matching over 8 bases. With V trimmed by 4 bases and J by 4 bases, 4 bases remained unmatched. Per germline, CDR1 KGHDR and CDR2 SFDVKD. The CDR3 sequence is 14 residues long. Written as DNA, the CDR3 is TGTGCCACCAGTGACTGGACAGGGTCAGAGACCCAGTACTTC. Translation: CATSDWTGSETQYF.

This chain uses TRBV20-1 with TRBJ2-3, with D perhaps TRBD2 (5 bases). Trimming took 1 base from V and 6 from J, leaving 20 bases between them. There are 16 residues in the CDR3. CDR1 and CDR2 from the germline V gene are DFQATT and SNEGSKA (reference sequence). CDR3 in amino acids: CSARGQSGQTRDTQYF. The CDR3 DNA sequence: TGCAGTGCTAGAGGGCAAAGCGGCCAGACCCGTGATACGCAGTATTTT.

V and J are TRBV30 and TRBJ2-7; no clear D gene. The CDR3 extends over 13 amino acids. The V end lost 0 bases, the J end lost 6 bases, and 12 bases lay between the germline ends. The V gene's germline CDR1 is GTSNPN and CDR2 SVGIG (reference sequence). The CDR3 DNA sequence: TGTGCCTGGAGTGTTATAATCCCGGGCGAGCAGTACTTC. The encoded protein is CAWSVIIPGEQYF.

The V gene is TRBV19, the J gene TRBJ2-1; TRBD1 might be the D (6 bases). Germline V gene data show CDR1 as LNHDA and CDR2 as SQIVND (reference sequence). CDR3 length: 19 residues. Trimming cost V 3 bases and J 1 base, with 22 bases left between them. CDR3 sequence: CASSMLRSIRTESYNEQFF. As DNA, the CDR3 is TGTGCCAGTAGTATGCTAAGATCAATCCGGACAGAGTCCTACAATGAGCAGTTCTTC.

J is TRBJ2-2 and V is TRBV6-1; 8 nucleotides align to TRBD1. Germline values: CDR1 MNHNS, CDR2 SASEGT. CDR3 size: 15 residues. V lost 6 bases and J lost 0; bases outside the gene matches: 3. The CDR3 region has the DNA TGTGCCAGCAGACCACAGGGGGCGAACACCGGGGAGCTGTTTTTT. Its protein product is CASRPQGANTGELFF.

As to this clonotype: A single base separates this from a much larger clone, so it may be a read error. V is TRBV5-1 and J is TRBJ1-1; TRBD1 is a possible D gene (6 bases). Per the germline V gene, CDR1 is SGHRS and CDR2 is YFSETQ. V was cut by 4 bases and J by 0 bases, with 7 bases left in between. CDR3 length: 13 residues. CDR3 sequence (DNA): TGCGCCAGCAGCGGGGGCATGAACACTGAAGCTTTCTTT. Its translation: CASSGGMNTEAFF.

The J gene is TRBJ1-2, the V gene TRBV20-1; no definite D call. The CDR3 is made up of 15 amino acids. The V gene lost 3 bases and the J gene lost 2 bases, with 16 bases spanning the gap. Germline CDR1 is DFQATT and CDR2 is SNEGSKA (reference sequence). As DNA, the CDR3 is TGCAGTGCTAGGCCTCCTTGGGAAACGAACTATGGCTACACCTTC. Amino acids: CSARPPWETNYGYTF.

This clonotype was recorded a few times. The rearrangement joins TRBV13 to TRBJ2-7; 10 bases are shared with TRBD2. V gave up 3 bases and J gave up 6 bases; unmatched junction bases: 5. Germline V gives CDR1 PRHDT, CDR2 FYEKMQ (reference sequence). This CDR3 has 14 residues. This chain's CDR3 is CASSFSGRSLEQYF. CDR3 sequence (DNA): TGTGCCAGCAGCTTTAGCGGGAGGTCTCTCGAGCAGTACTTC.

To note about this clonotype: The junction and the germline gene differ at one end; a read error may be behind it. V is TRBV28 and J is TRBJ1-6, with D perhaps TRBD1 (5 bases). The CDR3 totals 12 residues. Germline CDR1 and CDR2: MDHEN and SYDVKM. CDR3 sequence (DNA): TGTGCCAGCAGTTTATCCGAACAGGCCCCAAACTTT. This sequence encodes CASSLSEQAPNF.

This clonotype has only a few counts. The CDR3 loop is CSARGLRGRAETQYF. The CDR3 DNA reads TGCAGTGCTAGAGGATTGCGGGGTCGCGCGGAGACCCAGTACTTC. The chain recombines TRBV20-1 with TRBJ2-5; maybe TRBD2 (6 bases). Trimming left V 1 base short and J 5 bases short, with 17 bases between. The germline CDR1 and CDR2 sequences are DFQATT and SNEGSKA (reference sequence). The CDR3 consists of 15 residues.

Ten or more counts support this clonotype. The J gene is TRBJ2-7, the V gene TRBV6-2 or TRBV6-3; a possible D gene is TRBD1 (6 bases). The V gene lost 6 bases and the J gene lost 3 bases, with 9 bases spanning the gap. The CDR3 consists of 12 residues. CDR1 and CDR2 (germline): MNHEY, SVGEGT. The CDR3 region is CASSRGRYEQYF. CDR3 DNA sequence: TGTGCCAGCAGCAGGGGCCGCTACGAGCAGTACTTC.

Concerning this clonotype itself: A much larger clone lies a single base off, so this may be a read error. The CDR3 end shows no conserved phenylalanine or tryptophan, and so a read error is likely. The V gene is TRBV12-3 or TRBV12-4, the J gene TRBJ1-5; D remains ambiguous. Trimming took 7 bases from V and 0 from J, leaving 7 bases between them. This CDR3 spans 13 amino acids. CDR3 coding DNA: TGTGCCAGCAACTTATATAGCAATCAGCCCCAGCATCTT. This codes for CASNLYSNQPQHL.

In this sample, this clonotype turned up many times. The chain links TRBV7-6 to TRBJ2-1, with unresolved D. The CDR3 loop spans 16 amino acids. Trimming pared 2 bases from V and 0 bases from J, leaving 11 bases between. CDR1 is SGHVS and CDR2 is FNYEAQ in the germline V gene. CDR3 nucleotide sequence: TGTGCCAGCAGCTTAACAGCTAAGAGCTCCTACAATGAGCAGTTCTTC. It specifies CASSLTAKSSYNEQFF.

The CDR3 DNA is TGTGCCAGCAGCTTAGAATCGGGAGTCCCCCTCCGGCAGTTCTTC. Its translation: CASSLESGVPLRQFF. The chain uses TRBV7-9 and TRBJ2-1; D possibly corresponds to TRBD2 (6 bases). This CDR3 has 15 residues. Per germline, CDR1 SEHNR and CDR2 FQNEAQ (reference sequence). The V gene lost 1 base and the J gene lost 12 bases, with 19 bases spanning the gap.

This clonotype was observed many times. J is TRBJ2-7 and V is TRBV7-2, with 14 nucleotides matching TRBD2. Germline trimming cut 4 bases from V and 1 base from J; bases unmatched to any gene: 3. In germline, CDR1 is SGHTA, CDR2 FQGNSA. The CDR3 extends over 16 amino acids. The CDR3 loop is CASSWGLAGESYEQYF. The CDR3 DNA reads TGTGCCAGCAGCTGGGGACTAGCGGGGGAGTCCTACGAGCAGTACTTC.